Described below is a single T cell receptor beta chain sequence and its context. These data are taken from a study of blood T cell repertoires in COVID-19. Trimming removed 2 bases from V and 4 bases from J, with 21 bases in between. Per germline, CDR1 SGHNT and CDR2 YENEEA. CDR3 length: 17 amino acids. The protocol was immunoSEQ multiplex PCR, while the TCRdb copy is restricted to in-frame clones and leaves out a portion. The data contain a few hundred thousand clones, 92% of them singletons. The receptor was isolated from a woman aged 25 to 39 who had recovered from COVID-19. The rearrangement uses TRBV11-3 and TRBJ2-7; a possible D gene is TRBD2 (6 bases). Sequencing used PBMCs or T cells enriched from blood (not recorded which). CDR3 protein: CASSLSPSGTPIYEQYF. CDR3 DNA: TGTGCCAGCAGCTTAAGTCCATCCGGGACTCCCATATACGAGCAGTACTTC.